The 26 T cell receptor beta chains listed next were all sequenced from one sample in a study of T cell repertoires in cytomegalovirus infection. TCRdb used MiXCR to reprocess the reads, holding one entry per CDR3 protein. There are about 320,000 distinct CDR3 sequences in the sample; approximately 9.5% occur only once, and approximately 4.7% lies in the top ten. Sample: PBMCs. All receptors derive from a human donor in good health (CMV status not recorded). Some clones in this sample may be carry-over from other donors' samples.

V and J are TRBV10-3 and TRBJ2-7; no definite D call. This CDR3 spans 12 amino acids. Trimming pared 6 bases from V and 3 bases from J, leaving 9 bases between. Germline-derived CDR1 and CDR2 are ENHRY and SYGVKD. CDR3 bases: TGTGCCATCAGGCGTACTAACTACGAGCAGTACTTC. Translation: CAIRRTNYEQYF.

In its sample, this clonotype was seen a few times. J is TRBJ1-3 and V is TRBV28; D call uncertain. CDR1 and CDR2 from the germline V gene are MDHEN and SYDVKM. The CDR3 extends over 15 amino acids. V was cut by 6 bases and J by 0 bases, with 12 bases left in between. CDR3 in amino acids: CASSRAGISGNTIYF. CDR3 in DNA: TGTGCCAGCAGCCGTGCCGGGATCTCTGGAAACACCATATATTTT.

J is TRBJ1-5 and V is TRBV28, with 8 bases lining up with TRBD1. J lost 3 bases, V lost 7 bases, and 11 bases had no gene match. The V gene's germline CDR1 is MDHEN and CDR2 SYDVKM. This CDR3 comprises 16 residues. The CDR3 DNA sequence: TGTGCCAGCACCAACAGGGGGGTTGTGATCAATCAGCCCCAGCATTTT. Protein sequence: CASTNRGVVINQPQHF.

There are a few counts of this clonotype. The V call is TRBV29-1, the J call TRBJ1-2; D remains unclear. CDR1 SQVTM and CDR2 ANQGSEA come from the germline V gene. Trimming left V 1 base short and J 6 bases short, with 12 bases between. The CDR3 has 13 amino acids. The CDR3 region has the DNA TGCAGCGTTGAAGGCCCCCATCAGGATGGCTACACCTTC. Translating it yields CSVEGPHQDGYTF.

The gene calls are TRBV7-2 and TRBJ2-3, with a weak D call TRBD2 (6 bases). This CDR3 is 14 amino acids long. CDR1 and CDR2 from the germline V gene are SGHTA and FQGNSA. The V gene lost 3 bases and the J gene lost 6 bases, with 13 bases spanning the gap. The CDR3 coding sequence is TGTGCCAGCAGCTTTAAGAGGGACTTGGATACGCAGTATTTT. Its translation: CASSFKRDLDTQYF.

The V gene is TRBV28, the J gene TRBJ1-2; 9 bases fit TRBD1. Germline V gene data show CDR1 as MDHEN and CDR2 as SYDVKM. The trim removed 7 bases at V and 6 bases at J, leaving 15 bases unmatched. CDR3 size: 16 residues. The chain's CDR3 is CASTFGGPGQGNGYTF. DNA of the CDR3: TGTGCCAGCACTTTTGGGGGACCGGGACAGGGAAATGGCTACACCTTC.

This chain connects TRBV7-6 to TRBJ2-5; D may be TRBD1 or TRBD2 (5 bases each). The CDR3 is 16 amino acids. Trimming pared 5 bases from V and 4 bases from J, leaving 20 bases between. Germline V gene data show CDR1 as SGHVS and CDR2 as FNYEAQ. The CDR3 reads CASSTPLGTPPETQYF. For the CDR3, the DNA is TGTGCCAGCAGCACACCACTTGGGACCCCTCCAGAGACCCAGTACTTC.

This clonotype came up once. This rearrangement joins TRBV5-1 to TRBJ1-3; possibly TRBD1 for D (6 bases). Germline V gives CDR1 SGHRS, CDR2 YFSETQ. V shed 4 bases and J shed 4 bases, with 9 bases lying between them. The CDR3 extends over 13 amino acids. CDR3 coding DNA: TGCGCCAGCAGCACTGGACAGGGAAACACCATATATTTT. This sequence encodes CASSTGQGNTIYF.

The chain employs TRBV28 and TRBJ1-2; possibly TRBD1 for D (5 bases). Per germline, CDR1 MDHEN and CDR2 SYDVKM. V was clipped by 5 bases and J by 0 bases, with 19 bases between them. This CDR3 is 17 amino acids long. The CDR3 region is CASSPEGTREANYGYTF. For the CDR3, the DNA is TGTGCCAGCAGTCCGGAGGGGACCCGGGAGGCTAACTATGGCTACACCTTC.

The chain employs TRBV7-8 and TRBJ2-5; 10 nucleotides line up with TRBD2. The CDR3 covers 14 residues. V trimming: 4 bases; J trimming: 2 bases; junction bases outside the gene matches: 1. Germline V gene data show CDR1 as SGHVS and CDR2 as FQNEAQ. In DNA, the CDR3 is TGTGCCAGCAGCTCGGGACTAGCGCAAGAGACCCAGTACTTC. Protein product: CASSSGLAQETQYF. Based on the CDR3 plus reference TRBV7-8 and TRBJ2-5, the full variable domain is GAGVSQSPRYKVAKRGQDVALRCDPISGHVSLFWYQQALGQGPEFLTYFQNEAQLDKSGLPSDRFFAERPEGSVSTLKIQRTQQEDSAVYLCASSSGLAQETQYFGPGTRLLVL.

The CDR3 is CASSYSGQSSGNTIYF. The CDR3 nucleotides are TGTGCCAGCAGTTACTCAGGGCAGAGCTCTGGAAACACCATATATTTT. The chain carries TRBV6-5 and TRBJ1-3; D gene unclear. The V and J ends lost 0 bases and 0 bases respectively, with 9 bases between them. This CDR3 region has 16 residues. Per germline, CDR1 MNHEY and CDR2 SVGAGI.

This clonotype was seen at least ten times. The V gene is TRBV11-2, the J gene TRBJ2-3; perhaps TRBD2 as D (6 bases). CDR1 and CDR2 from the germline V gene are SGHAT and FQNNGV. Trimming removed 5 bases at V and 2 bases at J, with 17 bases between. The CDR3 extends over 16 amino acids. The CDR3 DNA sequence: TGTGCCAGCAGCCCCCGGACGGGAGCCCTCACAGATACGCAGTATTTT. It yields the protein CASSPRTGALTDTQYF.

J is TRBJ2-3 and V is TRBV29-1; D is unclear. Germline V gene sequence: CDR1 SQVTM, CDR2 ANQGSEA. V was trimmed by 5 bases and J by 1 base, leaving 10 bases between them. The CDR3 totals 13 residues. The DNA of the CDR3 is TGCAGCGTTCTTGGTGGAGGCACAGATACGCAGTATTTT. Protein sequence: CSVLGGGTDTQYF.

This chain joins TRBV7-6 and TRBJ2-1, with a weak D call TRBD1 (5 bases). Germline V gene data show CDR1 as SGHVS and CDR2 as FNYEAQ. This CDR3 comprises 14 residues. V was trimmed by 2 bases and J by 5 bases, leaving 10 bases between them. CDR3 loop: CASSLFDSHNEQFF. The CDR3 DNA sequence: TGTGCCAGCAGCTTATTCGACAGCCACAATGAGCAGTTCTTC.

This clonotype showed up many times. V usage is TRBV7-2 and J usage is TRBJ1-1, with D hard to call. V shed 5 bases and J shed 1 base, with 11 bases lying between them. The CDR3 is 14 amino acids. Germline V gene sequence: CDR1 SGHTA, CDR2 FQGNSA. CDR3 sequence (DNA): TGTGCCAGCAGCCCCCAGATTTCGAACACTGAAGCTTTCTTT. Amino acids: CASSPQISNTEAFF.

The rearrangement uses TRBV6-2 or TRBV6-3 and TRBJ1-1; TRBD1 aligns across 8 bases. Germline assignment: CDR1 MNHEY and CDR2 SVGEGT. V was pared by 6 bases and J by 3 bases, with 6 bases of the junction left unmatched. The CDR3 is 14 amino acids. CDR3 protein: CASSFQGADTEAFF. DNA for the CDR3: TGTGCCAGCAGCTTCCAGGGGGCGGACACTGAAGCTTTCTTT.

This clonotype was seen repeatedly, ten times or more. The chain links TRBV7-2 to TRBJ2-5; tentatively, D is TRBD2 (7 bases). V was clipped by 1 base and J by 8 bases, with 20 bases between them. Germline V gives CDR1 SGHTA, CDR2 FQGNSA. The CDR3 runs to 16 residues. Written as DNA, the CDR3 is TGTGCCAGCAGCTTAGGGGGGGGGGCCTCACAATCAACCCAGTACTTC. Residues: CASSLGGGASQSTQYF. The full variable domain, with the rest looked up from reference TRBV7-2 and TRBJ2-5, is GAGVSQSPSNKVTEKGKDVELRCDPISGHTALYWYRQSLGQGLEFLIYFQGNSAPDKSGLPSDRFSAERTGGSVSTLTIQRTQQEDSAVYLCASSLGGGASQSTQYFGPGTRLLVL.

This clonotype was observed a few times. The rearrangement uses TRBV7-2 and TRBJ2-1; 7 nucleotides match TRBD2. CDR3 length: 19 residues. V shed 1 base and J 4 bases; nucleotides not matched to a gene: 16. Germline V gene data show CDR1 as SGHTA and CDR2 as FQGNSA. CDR3 amino acids: CASSLGLAERGSQYNEQFF. In nucleotides, the CDR3 is TGTGCCAGCAGCTTAGGGCTAGCGGAGAGGGGTTCTCAATACAATGAGCAGTTCTTC.

This clonotype was detected only a few times. The chain uses TRBV19 and TRBJ2-1, with a possible D match to TRBD2 (5 bases). The CDR3 has 15 amino acids. The ends were cut back, 3 bases at V and 4 bases at J, with 13 bases in the middle. CDR1 LNHDA and CDR2 SQIVND come from the germline V gene (reference sequence). In nucleotides, the CDR3 is TGTGCCAGTAGTATTCGTCCCCGGGGTTACAATGAGCAGTTCTTC. Amino acids: CASSIRPRGYNEQFF.

This clonotype was detected a few times. The V call is TRBV6-1, the J call TRBJ1-1; a weak D match, TRBD1 (6 bases). The CDR3 length is 13 residues. V lost 7 bases to trimming and J lost 3 bases, with 12 bases between them. The germline CDR1 and CDR2 sequences are MNHNS and SASEGT. The CDR3 DNA is TGTGCCAGCATCCCGCAGGGGTACACTGAAGCTTTCTTT. Protein: CASIPQGYTEAFF.

This clonotype came up many times. The chain combines TRBV7-2 with TRBJ2-1, with 13 bases lining up with TRBD2. The CDR3 loop spans 17 amino acids. The germline V gene encodes CDR1 SGHTA and CDR2 FQGNSA. V dropped 7 bases and J dropped 0; count of bases not matched to a gene: 6. The CDR3: CASKLAGGRSSYNEQFF. The CDR3, as DNA: TGTGCCAGCAAACTAGCGGGAGGGAGGAGCTCCTACAATGAGCAGTTCTTC.

The rearrangement links TRBV15 to TRBJ2-4; the D gene could be TRBD1 or TRBD2 (7 bases each). CDR1 and CDR2 from the germline V gene are LNHNV and YYDKDF (reference sequence). The V end was cut by 3 bases, the J end by 8 bases, with 14 bases between. The CDR3 is 14 amino acids. This CDR3 is CATSSMTGRDIQYF. The CDR3 coding sequence is TGTGCCACCAGCAGTATGACAGGGAGGGACATTCAGTACTTC.

For the CDR3, the DNA is TGTGCCAGCAGCTTAGGGGACTCCTTCAAGCAGTACTTC. It specifies CASSLGDSFKQYF. The rearrangement joins TRBV7-4 to TRBJ2-7, with D possibly matching TRBD2 (6 bases). With 1 base removed from V and 8 bases from J, the gap between germline ends came to 12 bases. The CDR3 length is 13 residues. CDR1 is SGHVT and CDR2 is SQSDAQ in the germline V gene.

This clonotype was seen a handful of times. The chain combines TRBV20-1 with TRBJ2-7; 9 bases map to TRBD1. The CDR3 extends over 15 amino acids. Looked up from germline, CDR1 is DFQATT and CDR2 is SNEGSKA (reference sequence). The trim removed 6 bases at V and 4 bases at J, leaving 13 bases unmatched. CDR3 in DNA: TGCAGTGCGTCCGAAGGCGGGACAGGGTCTTACGAGCAGTACTTC. This sequence encodes CSASEGGTGSYEQYF.

This clonotype occurred a few times. The rearrangement uses TRBV4-1 and TRBJ1-5; possible D gene TRBD1, 5 bases. CDR1 and CDR2 (germline): MGHRA, YSYEKL. CDR3 size: 17 residues. The ends were cut back, 0 bases at V and 1 base at J, with 13 bases in the middle. This chain's CDR3 is CASSQEPGRISNQPQHF. CDR3 nucleotides: TGCGCCAGCAGCCAAGAGCCGGGGCGCATAAGCAATCAGCCCCAGCATTTT.

This clonotype was counted a few times. The rearrangement links TRBV7-9 to TRBJ1-5; a weak D match, TRBD1 (6 bases). CDR3 length: 19 residues. The V gene's germline CDR1 is SEHNR and CDR2 FQNEAQ (reference sequence). V was shortened by 5 bases and J by 0 bases, with 23 bases between the two germline ends. The CDR3 DNA follows: TGTGCCAGCAGCCCTAAAAGGGGGACGGAACTTTATAGCAATCAGCCCCAGCATTTT. Residues: CASSPKRGTELYSNQPQHF.